These 4 T cell receptor beta chains share one sample of origin, sequenced in a study of OX40 agonist ivuxolimab in advanced cancers. Assay: immunoSEQ multiplex PCR; the TCRdb copy retains only in-frame clones and omits some. The sample records around 36,000 clones, 87% being singletons. Source: CD4+ or CD8+ T cells sorted from blood, taken in a trial of the OX40 agonist ivuxolimab. Receptors originate from an adult with an advanced solid tumor such as melanoma, head and neck, liver or kidney cancer.

With regard to this clone: The same CDR3 arises from other DNA sequences in this sample as well. This rearrangement joins TRBV20-1 to TRBJ1-1; D is uncertain. The CDR3 runs to 11 residues. V shed 6 bases and J shed 1 base, with 6 bases lying between them. Germline assignment: CDR1 DFQATT and CDR2 SNEGSKA (reference sequence). The CDR3 nucleotides are TGCAGTGCAGGCAGGAACACTGAAGCTTTCTTT. Translation gives CSAGRNTEAFF.

The chain carries TRBV6-5 and TRBJ1-1; tentatively, D is TRBD1 (5 bases). Germline V gene sequence: CDR1 MNHEY, CDR2 SVGAGI. The CDR3 covers 12 residues. V lost 6 bases and J 7 bases, leaving 12 bases between the germline ends. CDR3 loop: CASSSDRNEAFF. In DNA form, the CDR3 reads TGTGCCAGCAGCTCCGACAGAAATGAAGCTTTCTTT.

This chain uses TRBV27 with TRBJ2-3, with D possibly TRBD1 on 5 matching bases. The CDR3 contains 16 residues. Deletions cut 6 bases from V and 0 bases from J, with 16 bases between. CDR1 is MNHEY, CDR2 SMNVEV, per germline (reference sequence). DNA of the CDR3: TGTGCCAGCAGCCAGTCCCCAGCAGGGAGCACAGATACGCAGTATTTT. Residues: CASSQSPAGSTDTQYF.

The rearrangement uses TRBV29-1 and TRBJ2-4; D is unresolved. Germline CDR1 and CDR2: SQVTM and ANQGSEA. The CDR3 covers 10 residues. V lost 4 bases and J lost 8, with 6 bases in between. The CDR3 DNA is TGCAGCGTTGTAGAGGACATTCAGTACTTC. It translates to CSVVEDIQYF.